This TCR beta chain emerged from a study of beta chain features in type 1 diabetes (dated by TCRdb to between 2017 and 2018). As for the study more broadly: No differences in mean age, gender distribution, total cell number or subset yield were found between patients and healthy donors. Regulatory and stem cell-like memory subsets were isolated from only 8 patients and 8 healthy donors, whereas naive and central memory subsets came from all 30 or so donors. In the study, TCRB repertoires of sorted circulating CD4+ T cell subsets from recently diagnosed type 1 diabetes patients were compared with those of matched healthy donors. A total of some 100,000,000 sorted cells were examined across all samples, and the number of cells per subset was strongly correlated with RNA yield. Study-wide findings and limitations: Because cDNA was sequenced instead of genomic DNA, activated cells with high expression could be over-represented, although the groups did not differ in activation or CD3 levels. PCR may preferentially amplify shorter templates, but because patient and control samples were amplified and corrected together, any resulting skew would affect both groups equally. Naive, central memory and regulatory TCRB repertoires appeared more similar among patients than among healthy donors. Because the HLA sub-analyses included only small numbers of individuals, any influence of HLA type on TCRB rearrangement was left unresolved. In all four CD4+ subsets, TCRB CDR3 length was moderately but significantly shorter in type 1 diabetes patients. Fewer insertions and more nucleotide deletions at VDJ recombination sites were observed in patients with type 1 diabetes, implying thymic rearrangement abnormalities.

The High Capacity cDNA Reverse Transcription Kit was used to reverse transcribe all of the isolated RNA, meaning that expressed TCRB transcripts were what got sequenced. Deep immunoSEQ sequencing was performed on naive, central memory and regulatory T cell samples, with an average of approximately 4 million total reads per sample. Sorted cells were lysed in RLT buffer and RNA was extracted with DNase-treated RNeasy Micro or Mini kits, depending on cell number. To prevent cross-contamination, each cell subset was processed individually, whereas patient and healthy donor samples were processed jointly. TCRB sequences were amplified from cDNA with the immunoSEQ multiplex PCR, producing 87-bp fragments spanning the CDR3 region. The amplicons were sequenced using the Illumina HiSeq platform. The authors processed their data as follows. PCR bias was computationally corrected using synthetic template baselines, reads within Hamming distance 2 were collapsed, and singletons that could not be merged were discarded. By aligning reads against IMGT, V, D and J genes, CDR3 length, and insertions or deletions at six rearrangement sites were assigned. Clonotype counts were normalized to sorted cell number within each subset before computing true diversity and Gini coefficients with the tcR R package. The overlap coefficient, calculated on TCRB nucleotide sequences, was used to quantify repertoire sharing. TCRdb retrieved this table from immuneACCESS and kept in-frame rearrangements only. Not all clones are present; in checked studies, unresolved V genes account for under half, and no reason is known for the remainder. V, J and clone size are taken as reported in that table, and D and trimming were inferred from the DNA itself. The sample contains around 300,000 clones, approximately 8.1% of them found a single time. The ten largest account for over 0.8% of the sample.

The junction carries 9 bases between V and J, which are trimmed by 8 bases and 4 bases respectively. Looking up the germline V gene (reference sequence) yields CDR1 MNHEY and CDR2 SMNVEV. The CDR3 sequence holds 12 residues, the cysteine and phenylalanine included. Only the CDR3 DNA stays, 36 bases, in frame from base 1. Turning to this clone: It has no known antigen specificity. No much larger clone is present one base from it, and per-base qualities are unavailable.

A single peripheral blood draw of about 116 mL on average was collected from each donor into heparinised tubes. A BD FACSAria II was used to sort naive, central memory, regulatory and stem cell-like memory CD4+ T cells with a panel that included CD45RO, CCR7, CD25, CD127, CD95 and CD27. Every sorted population had a purity above 98%. Right away, PBMCs were isolated by Lymphoprep density gradient centrifugation and were stained directly, with no culture step. So that batch effects would be minimized, each experiment stained and sorted samples in pairs, pairing one healthy donor with one patient. The TCR comes from a woman between 18 and 29 years old in good health. Sequencing was carried out using central memory CD4+ T cells from blood. The chain is encoded by TRBV27 joined to TRBJ1-5; the D gene identity is not certain. Here the CDR3 is given as CASGRPNQPQHF. The nucleotides read TGTGCCAGCGGCCGACCGAATCAGCCCCAGCATTTT.